The 15 T cell receptor beta chains below were found in one sample sequenced in a study of blood T cell repertoires in COVID-19. Repertoires were generated with immunoSEQ multiplex PCR, while TCRdb's copy carries only in-frame clones and drops some. Of some 380,000 clones listed, around 90% were seen once; the top ten hold around 6.3%. The sequencing sample was made of peripheral blood. The receptors originated from a man between 18 and 29 years old with active or convalescent COVID-19.

This chain links TRBV28 with TRBJ1-5; D unclear. This CDR3 is built from 15 residues. CDR1 is MDHEN, CDR2 SYDVKM, per germline. Trimming stripped 8 bases from V and 3 bases from J, with 17 bases between. CDR3 protein: CASFTVVASNQPQHF. For the CDR3, the DNA is TGTGCCAGCTTCACAGTAGTCGCATCCAATCAGCCCCAGCATTTT.

Only one count was recorded for this clone. The chain employs TRBV3-1 (or the pseudogene TRBV3-2) and TRBJ1-6; the D gene is possibly TRBD1 (5 bases). In germline, CDR1 is LGHDT, CDR2 YNNKEL (reference sequence). The CDR3 consists of 18 residues. Trimming took 4 bases from V and 0 from J, leaving 16 bases between them. CDR3 in DNA: TGTGCCAGCAGCCCCCACAGGACGGCAAGCTCCTATAATTCACCCCTCCACTTT. Translation: CASSPHRTASSYNSPLHF.

The chain joins TRBV7-3 to TRBJ2-7, with 7 nucleotides matching TRBD1. This CDR3 region has 13 residues. V dropped 5 bases and J dropped 6; count of bases not matched to a gene: 7. Looked up from germline, CDR1 is SGHTA and CDR2 is FQGTGA. The CDR3 spells CASSQGVLGEQYF. The CDR3 bases are TGTGCCAGCAGCCAGGGGGTTTTGGGCGAGCAGTACTTC.

The chain employs TRBV11-3 and TRBJ2-1, with 9 bases identical to TRBD2. This CDR3 spans 16 amino acids. Germline loops: CDR1 SGHNT, CDR2 YENEEA. V was pared by 0 bases and J by 6 bases, with 6 bases of the junction left unmatched. CDR3 nucleotide sequence: TGTGCCAGCAGCTTAGACACTCTAGCGGGATTCAATGAGCAGTTCTTC. It is translated as CASSLDTLAGFNEQFF.

The chain is built from TRBV4-1 and TRBJ1-4; TRBD1 matches 8 bases. Germline V gene sequence: CDR1 MGHRA, CDR2 YSYEKL. The CDR3 covers 15 residues. V trimming: 1 base; J trimming: 7 bases; junction bases outside the gene matches: 5. The CDR3 nucleotides read TGCGCCAGCAGCCAAGTTGCAGGGGGCTTTGAAAAACTGTTTTTT. It yields the protein CASSQVAGGFEKLFF.

For this clone: Other DNA sequences within the sample encode an identical CDR3. The J gene is TRBJ2-7, the V gene TRBV6-5; 11 positions agree with TRBD2. The CDR3 extends over 14 amino acids. Germline lookup yields CDR1 MNHEY and CDR2 SVGAGI. J gave up 2 bases and V 6 bases, and 3 bases lay outside the gene matches. The CDR3 bases are TGTGCCAGCAGCCGACTAGCGGGACCCTACGAGCAGTACTTC. It codes for CASSRLAGPYEQYF.

This rearrangement joins TRBV6-5 to TRBJ2-7, with TRBD2 identical over 8 bases. The junction had 13 bases not matched to a gene; V was cut back by 6 bases and J by 9 bases. The CDR3 runs to 14 residues. Germline CDR1 is MNHEY and CDR2 is SVGAGI. CDR3 sequence reads: CASRAGGTYERQYF. The CDR3 DNA reads TGTGCCAGCAGGGCGGGAGGCACATACGAGCGGCAGTACTTC.

This sequence joins TRBV27 and TRBJ2-7; D might be TRBD1 (6 bases). V lost 8 bases to trimming and J lost 3 bases, with 14 bases between them. The CDR3 runs to 13 residues. Germline lookup yields CDR1 MNHEY and CDR2 SMNVEV (reference sequence). DNA of the CDR3: TGTGCCAGCGGCCACAGGGAGAGCTACGAGCAGTACTTC. Protein sequence: CASGHRESYEQYF.

The genes are TRBV2 and TRBJ1-5; possibly TRBD1 for D (5 bases). In germline, CDR1 is SNHLY, CDR2 FYNNEI. V lost 4 bases to trimming and J lost 5 bases, with 12 bases between them. The CDR3 runs to 14 residues. In DNA form, the CDR3 reads TGTGCCAGCAGTGCGGCAGGGTTGCATCAGCCCCAGCATTTT. Translated: CASSAAGLHQPQHF.

V is TRBV29-1 and J is TRBJ1-3, with unresolved D. Looked up from germline, CDR1 is SQVTM and CDR2 is ANQGSEA. V dropped 4 bases and J dropped 0 bases, with 19 bases sitting between them. This CDR3 contains 17 residues. This CDR3 reads CSVVGLLDTSSGNTIYF. In DNA, the CDR3 is TGCAGCGTTGTAGGGTTATTGGATACTAGCTCTGGAAACACCATATATTTT. The variable domain in full, with the rest retrieved from reference TRBV29-1 and TRBJ1-3, is SAVISQKPSRDICQRGTSLTIQCQVDSQVTMMFWYRQQPGQSLTLIATANQGSEATYESGFVIDKFPISRPNLTFSTLTVSNMSPEDSSIYLCSVVGLLDTSSGNTIYFGEGSWLTVV.

The genes are TRBV4-3 and TRBJ1-1; TRBD1 matches 11 bases. From germline, CDR1 is LGHNA and CDR2 YSLEER. CDR3 size: 15 residues. V lost 5 bases, J lost 4 bases, and 6 bases stayed unmatched. This CDR3 is CASSFTGTGGTEAFF. CDR3 DNA sequence: TGCGCCAGCAGCTTCACCGGGACAGGGGGCACTGAAGCTTTCTTT.

This clone has just one count. The rearrangement links TRBV7-2 to TRBJ2-3; D ambiguous. Trimming left V 5 bases short and J 7 bases short, with 13 bases between. Germline V lookup: CDR1 SGHTA, CDR2 FQGNSA. The CDR3 has 13 amino acids. The CDR3 DNA is TGTGCCAGCAGCCAGGCATCGCTGAATACGCAGTATTTT. Amino acid sequence: CASSQASLNTQYF.

The chain combines TRBV4-3 with TRBJ2-1, with unresolved D. Germline lookup yields CDR1 LGHNA and CDR2 YSLEER. Deletions cut 4 bases from V and 10 bases from J, with 20 bases between. The CDR3 contains 15 residues. CDR3 in amino acids: CASSPGLGSAGEQFF. CDR3 nucleotide sequence: TGCGCCAGCAGCCCTGGCCTCGGATCTGCCGGGGAGCAGTTCTTC.

The rearrangement links TRBV28 to TRBJ1-6; weak D call: TRBD1 (6 bases). V was cut by 6 bases and J by 6 bases, with 12 bases left in between. Germline CDR1 MDHEN, CDR2 SYDVKM. This CDR3 has 14 residues. Here the CDR3 DNA reads TGTGCCAGCAGGCCGCAGGGGTCTAATTCACCCCTCCACTTT. It codes for CASRPQGSNSPLHF.

The V gene is TRBV7-6, the J gene TRBJ2-7; maybe TRBD1 (6 bases). The CDR3 has 16 residues. Between the trimmed V and J ends, which lost 5 bases and 2 bases, there was a span of 19 bases. Germline loops: CDR1 SGHVS, CDR2 FNYEAQ. CDR3 nucleotides: TGTGCCAGCAGCCCTAGGTCCGGGACACTGCCCTACGAGCAGTACTTC. Protein: CASSPRSGTLPYEQYF.